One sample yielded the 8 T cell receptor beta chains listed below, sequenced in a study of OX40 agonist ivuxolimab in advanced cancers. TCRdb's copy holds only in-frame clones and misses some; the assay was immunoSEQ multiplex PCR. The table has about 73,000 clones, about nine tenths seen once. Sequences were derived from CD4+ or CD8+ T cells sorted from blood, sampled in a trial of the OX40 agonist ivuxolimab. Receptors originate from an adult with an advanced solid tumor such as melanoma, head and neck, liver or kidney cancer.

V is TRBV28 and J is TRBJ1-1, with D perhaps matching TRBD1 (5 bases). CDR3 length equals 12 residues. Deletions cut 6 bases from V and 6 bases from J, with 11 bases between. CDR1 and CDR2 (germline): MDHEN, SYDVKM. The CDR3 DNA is TGTGCCAGCAGCGGGGGGTACCCTGAAGCTTTCTTT. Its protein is CASSGGYPEAFF.

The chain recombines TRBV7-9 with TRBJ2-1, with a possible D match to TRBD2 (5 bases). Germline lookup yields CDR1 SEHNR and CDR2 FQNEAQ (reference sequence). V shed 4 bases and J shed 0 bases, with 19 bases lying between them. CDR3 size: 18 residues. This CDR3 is CASSSPLHRELSYNEQFF. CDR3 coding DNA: TGTGCCAGCAGCTCACCTCTCCACCGGGAACTCTCCTACAATGAGCAGTTCTTC.

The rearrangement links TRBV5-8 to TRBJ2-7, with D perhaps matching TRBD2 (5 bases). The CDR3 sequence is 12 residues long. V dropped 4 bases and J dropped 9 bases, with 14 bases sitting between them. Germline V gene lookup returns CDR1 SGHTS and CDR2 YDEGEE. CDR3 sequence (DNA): TGTGCCAGCAGCCCACCCCCGGGGTCGCAGTACTTC. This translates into CASSPPPGSQYF. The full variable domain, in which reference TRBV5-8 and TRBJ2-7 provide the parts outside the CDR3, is EAGVTQSPTHLIKTRGQQATLRCSPISGHTSVYWYQQALGLGLQFLLWYDEGEERNRGNFPPRFSGRQFPNYSSELNVNALELEDSALYLCASSPPPGSQYFGPGTRLTVT.

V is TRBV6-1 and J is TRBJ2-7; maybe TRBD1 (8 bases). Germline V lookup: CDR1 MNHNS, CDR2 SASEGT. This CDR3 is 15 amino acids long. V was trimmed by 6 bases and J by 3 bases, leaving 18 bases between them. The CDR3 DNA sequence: TGTGCCAGCAGGAGTAACAGGGGGGGGGACTACGAGCAGTACTTC. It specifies CASRSNRGGDYEQYF.

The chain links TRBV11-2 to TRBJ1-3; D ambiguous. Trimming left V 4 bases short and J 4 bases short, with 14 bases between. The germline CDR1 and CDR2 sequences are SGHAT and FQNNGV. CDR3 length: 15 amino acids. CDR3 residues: CASSSLAVGGNTIYF. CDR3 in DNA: TGTGCCAGCAGCTCCCTGGCCGTAGGAGGAAACACCATATATTTT.

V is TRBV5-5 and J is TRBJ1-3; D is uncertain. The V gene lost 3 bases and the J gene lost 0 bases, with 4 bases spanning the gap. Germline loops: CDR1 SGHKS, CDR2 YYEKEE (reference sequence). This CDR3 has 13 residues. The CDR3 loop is CASSSFSGNTIYF. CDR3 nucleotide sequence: TGTGCCAGCAGCTCCTTCTCTGGAAACACCATATATTTT.

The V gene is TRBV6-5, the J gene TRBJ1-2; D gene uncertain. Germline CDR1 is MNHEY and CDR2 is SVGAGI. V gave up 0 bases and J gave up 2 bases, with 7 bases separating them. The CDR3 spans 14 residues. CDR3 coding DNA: TGTGCCAGCAGTTACTCACGGGAAAACTATGGCTACACCTTC. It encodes CASSYSRENYGYTF.

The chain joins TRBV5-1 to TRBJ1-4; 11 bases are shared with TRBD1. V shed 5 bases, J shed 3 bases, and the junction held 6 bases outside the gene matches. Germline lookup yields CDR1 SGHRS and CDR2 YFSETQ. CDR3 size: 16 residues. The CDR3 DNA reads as TGCGCCAGCAGAGGGACAGGGGGAACCTCTAATGAAAAACTGTTTTTT. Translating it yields CASRGTGGTSNEKLFF.